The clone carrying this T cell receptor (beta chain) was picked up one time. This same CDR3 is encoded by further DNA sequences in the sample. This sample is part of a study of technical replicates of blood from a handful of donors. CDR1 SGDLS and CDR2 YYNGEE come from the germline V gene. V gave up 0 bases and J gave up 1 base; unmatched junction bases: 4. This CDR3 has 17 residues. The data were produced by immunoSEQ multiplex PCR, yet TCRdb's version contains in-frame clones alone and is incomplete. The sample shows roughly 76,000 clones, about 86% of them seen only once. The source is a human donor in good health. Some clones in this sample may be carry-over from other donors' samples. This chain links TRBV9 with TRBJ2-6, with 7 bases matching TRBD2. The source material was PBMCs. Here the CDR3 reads CASSVGGGRSGANVLTF. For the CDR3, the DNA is TGTGCCAGCAGCGTAGGCGGGGGTCGGTCTGGGGCCAACGTCCTGACTTTC.